This entry describes one TCR beta chain. Antigen: not known. This specimen belongs to a study of T cell repertoires in cytomegalovirus infection. Looking at the study overall: Signatures in public TCR beta sequences pointed to both CMV infection and matching HLA type.

V shed 2 bases, J shed 5 bases, and the junction held 9 bases outside the gene matches. The CDR3 runs 16 residues. Germline CDR1 is ENHRY and CDR2 is SYGVKD. TCRdb used MiXCR to reprocess the reads, holding one entry per CDR3 protein. The table has about 770,000 distinct CDR3 sequences, approximately 32% seen once; the top ten hold around 13%. Study-wide findings and caveats: Summed public TCR beta family frequency identified CMV carriers bearing the relevant HLA. The ex vivo response was dominated by HLA-C-restricted CMV-specific TCR beta clonotypes.

Sample: cultured CD8+ T cells from PBMCs, taken from culture after CMV antigen stimulation. The rearrangement joins TRBV10-3 to TRBJ1-3; 7 positions agree with TRBD1. This receptor was obtained from a human donor in good health (CMV status not recorded). Some clones in this sample may be carry-over from other donors' samples. CDR3 coding DNA: TGTGCCATCAGTGAGGGCCGCAACAGGGGCCGAAACACCATATATTTT. Protein product: CAISEGRNRGRNTIYF.